Listed below are T cell receptor beta chains from one sample, sequenced in a study of long-term antiretroviral therapy in people with HIV. Here immunoSEQ multiplex PCR was the method, and the copy in TCRdb shows in-frame clones only, minus some. The data show about 40,000 clones, 85% to 90% seen once. The specimen was unsorted PBMCs, collected 3.1 years after starting antiretroviral therapy. The origin of the receptors is a woman aged 50 to 60 with HIV. The CDR3 runs from the conserved cysteine through the conserved F or W. D genes are given only for firm matches. Expanded clones get a size class; other rows say once, few or many, or leave the size out.

NA | 15 | TRBJ1-6 | TRBV19 | NA | TGTGCCAGTAGTATATTTGGGGACTATAATTCACCCCTCCACTTT | CASSIFGDYNSPLHF
NA | 13 | TRBJ2-1 | TRBV5-1 | NA | TGCGCCAGCAGCCCCCGACGGCCCAATGAGCAGTTCTTC | CASSPRRPNEQFF
NA | 15 | TRBJ1-4 | TRBV18 | NA | TGTGCCAGCTCACGGAGACAGAGAACTAATGAAAAACTGTTTTTT | CASSRRQRTNEKLFF
TRBD1 | 15 | TRBJ1-1 | TRBV6-6 | NA | TGTGCCAGCAGTGCGAGGGACAGAATGAACACTGAAGCTTTCTTT | CASSARDRMNTEAFF
TRBD1 | 14 | TRBJ1-1 | TRBV9 | NA | TGTGCCAGCAGCGCGGGACAGGGACTCGCTGAAGCTTTCTTT | CASSAGQGLAEAFF
NA | 17 | TRBJ1-4 | TRBV7-9 | NA | TGTGCCAGCATCCCCAGTCGGGCAGCCAAAGAAAATGAAAAACTGTTTTTT | CASIPSRAAKENEKLFF
TRBD1 | 15 | TRBJ2-5 | TRBV12-5 | NA | TGTGCTAGTGGTTACTTACCAGGGGGCATGGAGACCCAGTACTTC | CASGYLPGGMETQYF
NA | 15 | TRBJ1-6 | TRBV19 | NA | TGTGCCAGTAGTATTCAGGATACCTATAATTCACCCCTCCACTTT | CASSIQDTYNSPLHF
NA | 13 | TRBJ2-7 | TRBV2 | NA | TGTGCCAGCAGCGTGGCAGGGCAGGCCGAGCAGTACTTC | CASSVAGQAEQYF
NA | 13 | TRBJ1-1 | TRBV7-2 | NA | TGTGCCAGCAGCTTAGCCTACAACACTGAAGCTTTCTTT | CASSLAYNTEAFF
NA | 15 | TRBJ1-2 | TRBV6-1 | NA | TGTGCCAGCAGTGATCGGGATACCCTAAGCTATGGCTACACCTTC | CASSDRDTLSYGYTF
NA | 12 | TRBJ2-1 | TRBV21-1 | once | TGTGCCAGCAGCAAAAGCGGGGGAAAGCAGTTCTTC | CASSKSGGKQFF
NA | 17 | TRBJ2-2 | TRBV25-1 | NA | TGTGCCAGCAGTGAATTTACGGGGAGACCAAACACCGGGGAGCTGTTTTTT | CASSEFTGRPNTGELFF
TRBD1 | 17 | TRBJ2-7 | TRBV19 | once | TGTGCCAGTAGTGGCGGGGACAGGGGGCCTCTTTCCTACGAGCAGTACTTC | CASSGGDRGPLSYEQYF
NA | 13 | TRBJ1-1 | TRBV6-5 | NA | TGTGCCAGCCACTTGTACAGGAACACTGAAGCTTTCTTT | CASHLYRNTEAFF
TRBD1 | 13 | TRBJ2-1 | TRBV6-1 | NA | TGTGCCAGCAGTCCGACAGGGGCGGATGAGCAGTTCTTC | CASSPTGADEQFF
NA | 13 | TRBJ1-2 | TRBV6-6 | NA | TGTGCCAGCAGTCTGGATCCTAACTATGGCTACACCTTC | CASSLDPNYGYTF
NA | 14 | TRBJ1-6 | TRBV5-1 | NA | TGCGCCAGCAGATTGGATGTGGCTAATTCACCCCTCCACTTT | CASRLDVANSPLHF
NA | 13 | TRBJ2-7 | TRBV7-5 | NA | TGTGCCGGCAATCGAGACAGGGTTTATGAGCAGTACTTC | CAGNRDRVYEQYF
NA | 12 | TRBJ2-5 | TRBV29-1 | NA | TGCAGCGTTGAACCGGGGAGGGAGACCCAGTACTTC | CSVEPGRETQYF
NA | 15 | TRBJ2-7 | TRBV7-3 | NA | TGTGCCAGCAGCCAGGGGCCACGACCACCCTACGAGCAGTACTTC | CASSQGPRPPYEQYF
TRBD1 | 18 | TRBJ2-5 | TRBV5-6 | NA | TGTGCCAGCAGCTTGTTGGTCGGACAGGGGGGCGCGGTAGAGACCCAGTACTTC | CASSLLVGQGGAVETQYF
NA | 12 | TRBJ1-5 | TRBV7-2 | NA | TGTGCCAGCAGCTTAACCAATCAGCCCCAGCATTTT | CASSLTNQPQHF
NA | 15 | TRBJ2-1 | TRBV19 | NA | TGTGCCAGTAGTCCTGGGGCCACCTCCTACAATGAGCAGTTCTTC | CASSPGATSYNEQFF
TRBD1 | 15 | TRBJ2-7 | TRBV12-5 | NA | TGTGCTAGTGGTTTGGGGGACAGGGGGCAGAGGGAGCAGTACTTC | CASGLGDRGQREQYF
TRBD2 | 16 | TRBJ2-1 | TRBV4-2 | NA | TGTGCCAGCAGCCAGGAAAGACTAGCGGTTCGAGTTGAGCAGTTCTTC | CASSQERLAVRVEQFF
TRBD2 | 15 | TRBJ2-5 | TRBV7-9 | NA | TGTGCCAGCAGCTTCCTGGCGGGGGGCGAAGGGACCCAGTACTTC | CASSFLAGGEGTQYF
NA | 15 | TRBJ2-5 | TRBV7-8 | NA | TGTGCCAGCAGCTTATCGCTTCTAGTTGGGGAGACCCAGTACTTC | CASSLSLLVGETQYF